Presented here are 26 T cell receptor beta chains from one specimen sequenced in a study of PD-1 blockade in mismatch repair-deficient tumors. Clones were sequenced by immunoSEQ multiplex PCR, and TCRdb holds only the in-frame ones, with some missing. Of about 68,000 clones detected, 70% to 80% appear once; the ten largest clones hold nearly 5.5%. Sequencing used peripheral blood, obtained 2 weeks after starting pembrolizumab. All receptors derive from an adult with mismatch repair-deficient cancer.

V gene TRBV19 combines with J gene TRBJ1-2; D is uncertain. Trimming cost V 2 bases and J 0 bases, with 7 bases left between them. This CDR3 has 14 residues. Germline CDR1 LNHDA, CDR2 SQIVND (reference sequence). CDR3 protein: CASSISKSNYGYTF. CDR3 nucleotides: TGTGCCAGTAGTATATCGAAGTCTAACTATGGCTACACCTTC.

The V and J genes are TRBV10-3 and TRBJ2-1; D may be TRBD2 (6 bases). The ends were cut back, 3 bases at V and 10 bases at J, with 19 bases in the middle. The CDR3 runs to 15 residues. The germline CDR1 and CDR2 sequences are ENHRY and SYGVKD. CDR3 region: CAISDGPSQGGEQFF. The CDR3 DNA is TGTGCCATCAGTGATGGACCTTCGCAAGGAGGGGAGCAGTTCTTC.

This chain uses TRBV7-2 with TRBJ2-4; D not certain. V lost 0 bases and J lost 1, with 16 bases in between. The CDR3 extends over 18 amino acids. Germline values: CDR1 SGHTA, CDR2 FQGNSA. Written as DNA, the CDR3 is TGTGCCAGCAGCTTAGCGCAATCAGACCTCGCGGCCAAAAACATTCAGTACTTC. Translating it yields CASSLAQSDLAAKNIQYF.

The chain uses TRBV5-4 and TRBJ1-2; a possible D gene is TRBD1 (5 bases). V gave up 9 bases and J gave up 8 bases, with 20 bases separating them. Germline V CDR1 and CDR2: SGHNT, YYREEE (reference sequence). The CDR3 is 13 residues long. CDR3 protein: CATGSGSYKGYTF. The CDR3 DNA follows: TGTGCCACGGGGTCAGGGTCATACAAAGGCTACACCTTC.

The CDR3 coding sequence is TGTGCCAGCTCACCCCAGGGGGGGTTAGAGACCCAGTACTTC. Its protein product is CASSPQGGLETQYF. V is TRBV18 and J is TRBJ2-5, with D perhaps assigned TRBD1 or TRBD2 (7 bases each). The CDR3 length is 14 residues. The germline CDR1 and CDR2 sequences are KGHSH and LQKENI. V lost 3 bases to trimming and J lost 4 bases, with 12 bases between them. The variable domain in full, with the rest retrieved from reference TRBV18 and TRBJ2-5, is NAGVMQNPRHLVRRRGQEARLRCSPMKGHSHVYWYRQLPEEGLKFMVYLQKENIIDESGMPKERFSAEFPKEGPSILRIQQVVRGDSAAYFCASSPQGGLETQYFGPGTRLLVL.

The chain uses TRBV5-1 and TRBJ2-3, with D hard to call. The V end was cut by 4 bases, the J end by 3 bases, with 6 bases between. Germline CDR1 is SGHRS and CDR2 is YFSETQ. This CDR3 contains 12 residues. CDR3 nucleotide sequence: TGCGCCAGCAGCCCCCGAACAGATACGCAGTATTTT. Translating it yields CASSPRTDTQYF.

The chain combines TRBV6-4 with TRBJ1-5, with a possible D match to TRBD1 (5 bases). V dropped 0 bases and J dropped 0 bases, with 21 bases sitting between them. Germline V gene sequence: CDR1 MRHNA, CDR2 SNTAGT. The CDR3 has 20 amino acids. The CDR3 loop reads CASSDSKRLGRRYSNQPQHF. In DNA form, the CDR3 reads TGTGCCAGCAGTGACTCGAAACGGTTGGGACGGAGATATAGCAATCAGCCCCAGCATTTT.

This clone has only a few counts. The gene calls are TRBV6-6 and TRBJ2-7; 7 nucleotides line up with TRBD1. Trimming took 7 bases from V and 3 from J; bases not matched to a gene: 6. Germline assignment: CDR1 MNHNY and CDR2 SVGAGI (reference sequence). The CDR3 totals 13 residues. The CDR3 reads CASTKGANYEQYF. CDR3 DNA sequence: TGTGCCAGCACCAAGGGGGCCAACTACGAGCAGTACTTC.

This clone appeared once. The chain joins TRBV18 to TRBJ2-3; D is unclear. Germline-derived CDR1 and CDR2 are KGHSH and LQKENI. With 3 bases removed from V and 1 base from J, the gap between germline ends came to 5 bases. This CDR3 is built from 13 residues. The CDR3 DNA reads TGTGCCAGCTCACCGTTGGGCACAGATACGCAGTATTTT. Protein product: CASSPLGTDTQYF.

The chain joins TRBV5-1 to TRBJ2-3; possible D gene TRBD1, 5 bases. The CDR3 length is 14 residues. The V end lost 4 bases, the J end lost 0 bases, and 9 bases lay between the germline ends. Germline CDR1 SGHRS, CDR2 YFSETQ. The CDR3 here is CASSRWTSTDTQYF. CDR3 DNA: TGCGCCAGCAGCCGCTGGACAAGCACAGATACGCAGTATTTT.

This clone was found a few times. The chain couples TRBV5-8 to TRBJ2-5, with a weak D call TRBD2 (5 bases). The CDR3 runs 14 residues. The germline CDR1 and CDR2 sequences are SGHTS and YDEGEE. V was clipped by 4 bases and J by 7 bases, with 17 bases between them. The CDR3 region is CASSGVEGAGTQYF. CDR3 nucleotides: TGTGCCAGCAGCGGGGTAGAGGGAGCAGGGACCCAGTACTTC.

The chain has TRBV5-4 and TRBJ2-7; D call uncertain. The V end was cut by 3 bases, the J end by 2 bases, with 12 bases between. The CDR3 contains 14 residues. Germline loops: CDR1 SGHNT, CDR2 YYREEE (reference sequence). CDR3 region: CASSSDDTPYEQYF. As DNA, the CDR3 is TGTGCCAGCAGCTCGGACGACACTCCCTACGAGCAGTACTTC. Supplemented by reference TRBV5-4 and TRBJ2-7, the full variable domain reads ETGVTQSPTHLIKTRGQQVTLRCSSQSGHNTVSWYQQALGQGPQFIFQYYREEENGRGNFPPRFSGLQFPNYSSELNVNALELDDSALYLCASSSDDTPYEQYFGPGTRLTVT.

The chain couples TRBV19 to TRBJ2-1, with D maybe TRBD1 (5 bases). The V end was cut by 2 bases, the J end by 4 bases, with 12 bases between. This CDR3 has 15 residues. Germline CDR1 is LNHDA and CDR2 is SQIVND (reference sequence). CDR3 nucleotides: TGTGCCAGTAGTATAAGCCACAGGCTGTACAATGAGCAGTTCTTC. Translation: CASSISHRLYNEQFF.

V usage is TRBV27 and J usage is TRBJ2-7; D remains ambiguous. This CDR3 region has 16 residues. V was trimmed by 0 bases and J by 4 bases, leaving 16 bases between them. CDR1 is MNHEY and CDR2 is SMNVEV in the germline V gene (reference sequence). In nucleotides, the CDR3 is TGTGCCAGCAGTTTATCGGCAGGCCGAAGGTGGTACGAGCAGTACTTC. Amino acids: CASSLSAGRRWYEQYF.

The CDR3 nucleotides read TGTGCCAGCAGCTGGGGCAGTTACTCCTACAATGAGCAGTTCTTC. It specifies CASSWGSYSYNEQFF. The gene calls are TRBV7-9 and TRBJ2-1; D possibly corresponds to TRBD1 (5 bases). V dropped 4 bases and J dropped 0 bases, with 10 bases sitting between them. This CDR3 contains 15 residues. Germline assignment: CDR1 SEHNR and CDR2 FQNEAQ (reference sequence).

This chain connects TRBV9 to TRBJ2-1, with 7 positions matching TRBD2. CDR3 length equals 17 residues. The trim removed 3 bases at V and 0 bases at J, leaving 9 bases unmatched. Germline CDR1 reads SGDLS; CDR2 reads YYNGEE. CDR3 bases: TGTGCCAGCAGCGAATCTCCTAGCGGAAGCTCCTACAATGAGCAGTTCTTC. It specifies CASSESPSGSSYNEQFF.

The CDR3 sequence: CASSYLGEGRGEQYF. CDR3 in DNA: TGTGCCAGCAGTTACCTCGGGGAGGGCCGAGGGGAGCAGTACTTC. The chain carries TRBV6-5 and TRBJ2-7; 7 bases map to TRBD2. This CDR3 comprises 15 residues. The germline gives CDR1 MNHEY, CDR2 SVGAGI. V dropped 2 bases and J dropped 7; count of bases not matched to a gene: 11.

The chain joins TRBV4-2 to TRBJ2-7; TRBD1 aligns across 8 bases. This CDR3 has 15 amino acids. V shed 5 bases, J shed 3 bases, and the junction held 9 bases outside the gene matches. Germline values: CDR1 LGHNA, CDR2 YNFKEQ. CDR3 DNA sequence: TGTGCCAGCAGCTCGGGGGAAGACAGGGGCTACGAGCAGTACTTC. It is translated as CASSSGEDRGYEQYF.

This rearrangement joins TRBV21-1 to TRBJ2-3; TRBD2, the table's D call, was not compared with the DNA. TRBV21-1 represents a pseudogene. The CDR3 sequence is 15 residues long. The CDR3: CASSITSGSTDTQYF. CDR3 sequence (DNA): TGTGCCAGCAGCATAACTAGCGGGAGCACAGATACGCAGTATTTT.

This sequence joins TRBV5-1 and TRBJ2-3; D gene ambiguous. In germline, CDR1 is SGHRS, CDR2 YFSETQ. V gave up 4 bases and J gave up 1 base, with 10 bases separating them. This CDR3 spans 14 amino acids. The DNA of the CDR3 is TGCGCCAGCAGCAACCTCAAGGGCACAGATACGCAGTATTTT. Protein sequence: CASSNLKGTDTQYF.

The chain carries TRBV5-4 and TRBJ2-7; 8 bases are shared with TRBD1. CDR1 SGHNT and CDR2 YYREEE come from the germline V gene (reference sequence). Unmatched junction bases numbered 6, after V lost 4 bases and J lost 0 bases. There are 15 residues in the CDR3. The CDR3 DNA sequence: TGTGCCAGCAGCCTCGACAGGGGAAGCTCCTACGAGCAGTACTTC. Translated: CASSLDRGSSYEQYF.

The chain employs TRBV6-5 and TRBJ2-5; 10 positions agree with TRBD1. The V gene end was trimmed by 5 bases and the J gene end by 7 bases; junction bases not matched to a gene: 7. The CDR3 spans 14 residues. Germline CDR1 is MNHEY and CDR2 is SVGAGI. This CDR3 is CASSTDRGLGTQYF. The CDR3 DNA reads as TGTGCCAGCAGTACCGACAGGGGGCTAGGGACCCAGTACTTC.

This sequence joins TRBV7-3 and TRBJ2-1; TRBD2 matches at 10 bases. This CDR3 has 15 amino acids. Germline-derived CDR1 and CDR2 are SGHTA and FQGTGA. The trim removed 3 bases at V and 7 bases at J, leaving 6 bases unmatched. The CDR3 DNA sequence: TGTGCCAGCAGCTTCGTGGGGACTAGCGATAATGAGCAGTTCTTC. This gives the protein CASSFVGTSDNEQFF.

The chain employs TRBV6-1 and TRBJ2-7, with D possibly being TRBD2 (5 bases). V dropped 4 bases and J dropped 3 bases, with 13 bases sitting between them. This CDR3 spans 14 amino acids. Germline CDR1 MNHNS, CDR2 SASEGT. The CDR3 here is CASSARVPGYEQYF. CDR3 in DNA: TGTGCCAGCAGTGCGAGGGTTCCCGGCTACGAGCAGTACTTC.

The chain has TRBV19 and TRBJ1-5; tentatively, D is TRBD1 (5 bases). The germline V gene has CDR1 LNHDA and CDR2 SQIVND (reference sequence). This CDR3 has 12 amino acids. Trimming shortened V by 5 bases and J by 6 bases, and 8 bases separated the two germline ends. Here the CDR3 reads CASSAGGQPQHF. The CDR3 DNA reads TGTGCCAGTAGTGCTGGGGGTCAGCCCCAGCATTTT.

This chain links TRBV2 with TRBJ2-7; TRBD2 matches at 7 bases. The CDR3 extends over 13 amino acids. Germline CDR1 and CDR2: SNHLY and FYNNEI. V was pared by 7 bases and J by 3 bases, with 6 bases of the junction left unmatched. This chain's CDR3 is CASKVGEGYEQYF. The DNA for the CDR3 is TGTGCCAGCAAGGTAGGGGAGGGCTACGAGCAGTACTTC. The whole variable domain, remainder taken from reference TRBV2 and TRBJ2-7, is EPEVTQTPSHQVTQMGQEVILRCVPISNHLYFYWYRQILGQKVEFLVSFYNNEISEKSEIFDDQFSVERPDGSNFTLKIRSTKLEDSAMYFCASKVGEGYEQYFGPGTRLTVT.